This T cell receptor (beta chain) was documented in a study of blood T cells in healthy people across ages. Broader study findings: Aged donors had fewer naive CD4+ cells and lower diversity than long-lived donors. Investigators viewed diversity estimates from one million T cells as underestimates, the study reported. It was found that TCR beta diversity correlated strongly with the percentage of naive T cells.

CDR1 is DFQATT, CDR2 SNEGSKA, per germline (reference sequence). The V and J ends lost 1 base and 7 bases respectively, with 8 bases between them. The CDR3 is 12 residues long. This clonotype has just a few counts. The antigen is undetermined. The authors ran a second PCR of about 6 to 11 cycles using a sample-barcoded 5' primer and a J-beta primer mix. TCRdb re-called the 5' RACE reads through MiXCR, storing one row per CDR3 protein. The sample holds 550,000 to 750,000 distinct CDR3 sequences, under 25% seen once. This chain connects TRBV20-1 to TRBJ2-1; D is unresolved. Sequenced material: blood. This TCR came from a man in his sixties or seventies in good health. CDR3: CSARGQVNEQFF. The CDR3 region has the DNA TGCAGTGCTAGAGGACAAGTTAATGAGCAGTTCTTC.